These T cell receptor beta chains were read from a single sample in a study of metastatic and nonmetastatic thyroid tumors. Using MiXCR, TCRdb reanalyzed the PCR reads. The sample contains about 4,300 clones, less than 25% of which appear only once. Sequenced sample: tumor tissue. The receptor set was obtained from a male donor with papillary thyroid cancer or a benign thyroid nodule (not recorded which). Some clones in this sample may be carry-over from other donors' samples. The CDR3 runs from the conserved cysteine through the conserved F or W. The D gene is left open where the match is weak. Clone size is stated in some rows and not others, as once, few, many or a class when expanded.

CDR3 protein | CDR3 DNA | D gene | J gene | clone size | V gene
CASTPPGNTIYF | TGTGCCAGCACCCCGCCTGGAAACACCATATATTTT | NA | TRBJ1-3 | few | TRBV19
CASSPLGTDNEQFF | TGTGCCAGCAGCCCGCTCGGGACCGACAATGAGCAGTTCTTC | NA | TRBJ2-1 | NA | TRBV27
CAWTYPEKLLLDGYTF | TGTGCCTGGACATACCCGGAGAAGCTTTTATTGGATGGCTACACCTTC | NA | TRBJ1-2 | large | TRBV30
CASSLVLIGGAKDYEQYF | TGTGCCAGCAGCTTGGTACTTATCGGGGGGGCGAAGGACTACGAGCAGTACTTC | TRBD2 | TRBJ2-7 | NA | TRBV5-4
CASSQDPVGVGQPQHF | TGTGCCAGCAGCCAAGATCCTGTAGGGGTTGGTCAGCCCCAGCATTTT | NA | TRBJ1-5 | NA | TRBV3-1
CASSSADSSYNEQFF | TGCGCCAGCAGCTCGGCGGACAGTTCCTACAATGAGCAGTTCTTC | NA | TRBJ2-1 | medium-sized | TRBV5-1
CASSPRGTGTDTQYF | TGTGCCAGCAGCCCGCGTGGGACAGGGACAGATACGCAGTATTTT | TRBD1 | TRBJ2-3 | medium-sized | TRBV7-9
CASSYSKGDANYGYTF | TGTGCCAGCAGTTACTCGAAGGGGGATGCTAACTATGGCTACACCTTC | NA | TRBJ1-2 | large | TRBV6-5
CASSLWGTGAGGYTF | TGTGCCAGCAGTTTATGGGGGACAGGGGCAGGGGGCTACACCTTC | TRBD1 | TRBJ1-2 | few | TRBV6-5
CASSNRGLGETQYF | TGTGCCAGCAGCAATAGGGGGTTGGGGGAGACCCAGTACTTC | NA | TRBJ2-5 | few | TRBV6-1
CASSGGGGIRNEQFF | TGTGCCAGCAGTGGCGGGGGGGGGATTAGGAATGAGCAGTTCTTC | TRBD2 | TRBJ2-1 | few | TRBV6-1
CASTRTGIFLALHF | TGTGCCAGCACCCGGACAGGTATTTTCTTGGCCCTCCACTTT | TRBD1 | TRBJ1-6 | few | TRBV28
CASSQVAGALYEQYF | TGTGCCAGCAGCCAAGTGGCGGGGGCTCTCTACGAGCAGTACTTC | NA | TRBJ2-7 | NA | TRBV3-1
CASSSQKGGNEQFF | TGTGCCAGCAGTTCGCAGAAAGGGGGCAATGAGCAGTTCTTC | NA | TRBJ2-1 | NA | TRBV27
CASSTSGRIAGELFF | TGTGCCAGCAGTACTAGCGGGAGGATCGCCGGGGAGCTGTTTTTT | TRBD2 | TRBJ2-2 | many | TRBV5-4
CASSPFDSGSSKNIQYF | TGTGCCAGCTCACCATTTGATAGCGGGAGTTCCAAAAACATTCAGTACTTC | TRBD2 | TRBJ2-4 | many | TRBV18
CASSLRGGLENTEAFF | TGCGCCAGCAGCTTGAGGGGGGGGTTAGAGAACACTGAAGCTTTCTTT | NA | TRBJ1-1 | medium-sized | TRBV5-1
CASSVGDHTYNEQFF | TGTGCCAGCAGCGTAGGGGACCATACCTACAATGAGCAGTTCTTC | NA | TRBJ2-1 | medium-sized | TRBV9
CASSFGFPGIGANYVYTF | TGTGCCAGCAGTTTTGGGTTTCCCGGTATAGGGGCTAACTATGTCTACACCTTC | NA | TRBJ1-2 | NA | TRBV27
CASRSRSEQFF | TGTGCCAGCAGGTCTAGGTCTGAGCAGTTCTTC | NA | TRBJ2-1 | few | TRBV12-3/TRBV12-4
CATSDPGTGGGLFF | TGTGCTACAAGTGACCCCGGTACGGGCGGGGGGCTGTTTTTT | TRBD2 | TRBJ2-2 | NA | TRBV24-1
CASSLTPTPSVQPQHF | TGTGCCAGCAGTTTAACTCCTACCCCCAGCGTTCAGCCCCAGCATTTT | NA | TRBJ1-5 | NA | TRBV27
CASSYSIGLAVNTGELFF | TGTGCCAGCAGTTACTCGATAGGGCTAGCGGTGAACACCGGGGAGCTGTTTTTT | TRBD2 | TRBJ2-2 | few | TRBV6-5
CASSSQGSQPQHF | TGTGCCAGCAGTTCACAGGGATCCCAGCCCCAGCATTTT | NA | TRBJ1-5 | few | TRBV6-2/TRBV6-3
CASSSSNNQPQHF | TGTGCCAGCAGTTCAAGTAACAATCAGCCCCAGCATTTT | NA | TRBJ1-5 | few | TRBV28
CSASGDSGANVLTF | TGCAGTGCTAGTGGAGACTCTGGGGCCAACGTCCTGACTTTC | NA | TRBJ2-6 | medium-sized | TRBV20-1
CASSSPRRGTDTQYF | TGTGCTAGCAGCTCCCCGCGTCGAGGGACAGATACGCAGTATTTT | NA | TRBJ2-3 | NA | TRBV7-7
CASSPTVKNSHEQYF | TGTGCCAGCAGTCCCACTGTGAAGAACAGTCACGAGCAGTACTTC | NA | TRBJ2-7 | NA | TRBV28